This T cell receptor beta chain was documented in a study of long-term antiretroviral therapy in people with HIV. This was the immunoSEQ v3.0 assay at survey level. Measured with immunoSEQ multiplex PCR; TCRdb has only the in-frame clones, and not every one. The sample consists of tens of thousands of clones, approximately 78% of them appearing once. The CDR3 spans 14 residues. V shed 3 bases and J shed 6 bases, with 12 bases lying between them. The germline V gene has CDR1 MNHEY and CDR2 SVGAGI. The receptor was derived from a woman aged 25 to 39 with HIV. V usage is TRBV6-5 and J usage is TRBJ1-5, with D maybe TRBD1 (6 bases). Sequencing used unsorted PBMCs, obtained 0.2 years after starting antiretroviral therapy. The CDR3 is CASSYGGAGQPQHF. The DNA of the CDR3 is TGTGCCAGCAGTTATGGGGGGGCCGGTCAGCCCCAGCATTTT.